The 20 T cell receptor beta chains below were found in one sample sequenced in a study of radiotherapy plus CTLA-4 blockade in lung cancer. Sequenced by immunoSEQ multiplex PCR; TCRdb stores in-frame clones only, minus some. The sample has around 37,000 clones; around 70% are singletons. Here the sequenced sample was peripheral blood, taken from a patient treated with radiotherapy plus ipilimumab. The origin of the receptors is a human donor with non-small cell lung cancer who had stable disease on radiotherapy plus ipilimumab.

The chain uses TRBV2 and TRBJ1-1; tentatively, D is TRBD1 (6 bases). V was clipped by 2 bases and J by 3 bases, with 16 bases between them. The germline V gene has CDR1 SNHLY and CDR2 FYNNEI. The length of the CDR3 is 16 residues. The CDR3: CASSELGSQGYTEAFF. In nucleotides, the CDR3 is TGTGCCAGCAGTGAACTTGGTTCACAGGGCTACACTGAAGCTTTCTTT.

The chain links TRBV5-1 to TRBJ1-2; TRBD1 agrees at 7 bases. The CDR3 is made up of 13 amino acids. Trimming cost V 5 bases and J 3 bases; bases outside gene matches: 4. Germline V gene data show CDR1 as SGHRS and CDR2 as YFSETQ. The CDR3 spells CASSYTGDYGYTF. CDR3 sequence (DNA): TGCGCCAGCAGTTATACAGGGGACTATGGCTACACCTTC. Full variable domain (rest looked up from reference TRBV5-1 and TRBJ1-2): KAGVTQTPRYLIKTRGQQVTLSCSPISGHRSVSWYQQTPGQGLQFLFEYFSETQRNKGNFPGRFSGRQFSNSRSEMNVSTLELGDSALYLCASSYTGDYGYTFGSGTRLTVV.

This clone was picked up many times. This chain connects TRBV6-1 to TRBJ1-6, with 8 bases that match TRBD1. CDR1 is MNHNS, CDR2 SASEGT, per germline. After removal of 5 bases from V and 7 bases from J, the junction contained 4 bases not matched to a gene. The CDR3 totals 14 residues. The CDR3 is CASSLDRGNSPLHF. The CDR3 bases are TGTGCCAGCAGTTTAGACAGGGGAAATTCACCCCTCCACTTT.

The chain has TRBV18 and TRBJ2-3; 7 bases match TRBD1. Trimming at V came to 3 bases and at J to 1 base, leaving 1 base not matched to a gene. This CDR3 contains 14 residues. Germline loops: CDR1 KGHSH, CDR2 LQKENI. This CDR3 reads CASSPGQGTDTQYF. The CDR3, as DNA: TGTGCCAGCTCACCCGGACAGGGCACAGATACGCAGTATTTT.

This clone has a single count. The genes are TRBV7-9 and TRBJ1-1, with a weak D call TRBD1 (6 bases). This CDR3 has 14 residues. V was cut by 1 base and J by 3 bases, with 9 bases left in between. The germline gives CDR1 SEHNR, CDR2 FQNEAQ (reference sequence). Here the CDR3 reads CASSLEGGDTEAFF. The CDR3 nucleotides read TGTGCCAGCAGCTTAGAAGGGGGGGACACTGAAGCTTTCTTT. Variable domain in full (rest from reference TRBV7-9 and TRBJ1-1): DTGVSQNPRHKITKRGQNVTFRCDPISEHNRLYWYRQTLGQGPEFLTYFQNEAQLEKSRLLSDRFSAERPKGSFSTLEIQRTEQGDSAMYLCASSLEGGDTEAFFGQGTRLTVV.

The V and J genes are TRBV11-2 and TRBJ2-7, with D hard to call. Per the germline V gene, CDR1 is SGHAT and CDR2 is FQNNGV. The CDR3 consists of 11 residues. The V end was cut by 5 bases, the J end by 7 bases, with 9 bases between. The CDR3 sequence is CASSHTNEQYF. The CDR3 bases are TGTGCCAGCAGCCACACAAATGAGCAGTACTTC.

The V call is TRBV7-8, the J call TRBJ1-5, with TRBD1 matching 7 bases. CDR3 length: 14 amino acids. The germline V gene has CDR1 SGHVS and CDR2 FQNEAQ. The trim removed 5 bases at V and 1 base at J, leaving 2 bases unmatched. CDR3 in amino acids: CASSRGQSNQPQHF. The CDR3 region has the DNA TGTGCCAGCAGCCGGGGACAGAGCAATCAGCCCCAGCATTTT.

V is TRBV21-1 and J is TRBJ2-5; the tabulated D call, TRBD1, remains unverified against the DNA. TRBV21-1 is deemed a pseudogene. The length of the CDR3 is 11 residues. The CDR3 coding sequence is TGTGCCAGCAGCAACAAAGAGACCCAGTACTTC. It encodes CASSNKETQYF.

This chain's CDR3 is CASSVAAGGDEQFF. CDR3 bases: TGTGCCAGCAGCGTAGCCGCCGGCGGGGATGAGCAGTTCTTC. This sequence joins TRBV9 and TRBJ2-1; the D gene is possibly TRBD2 (6 bases). V was clipped by 0 bases and J by 8 bases, with 12 bases between them. The V gene's germline CDR1 is SGDLS and CDR2 YYNGEE. The CDR3 runs to 14 residues.

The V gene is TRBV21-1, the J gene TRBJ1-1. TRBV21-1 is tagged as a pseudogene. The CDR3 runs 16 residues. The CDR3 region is CASSKVGGVGETEAFF. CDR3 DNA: TGTGCCAGCAGCAAAGTAGGGGGGGTGGGGGAGACTGAAGCTTTCTTT.

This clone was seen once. The CDR3 here is CSAGGDPEAFF. CDR3 coding DNA: TGCAGTGCCGGGGGGGATCCTGAAGCTTTCTTT. The chain employs TRBV20-1 and TRBJ1-1; perhaps TRBD1 as D (5 bases). V gave up 6 bases and J gave up 6 bases, with 11 bases separating them. CDR3 length equals 11 residues. Germline V gene data show CDR1 as DFQATT and CDR2 as SNEGSKA (reference sequence).

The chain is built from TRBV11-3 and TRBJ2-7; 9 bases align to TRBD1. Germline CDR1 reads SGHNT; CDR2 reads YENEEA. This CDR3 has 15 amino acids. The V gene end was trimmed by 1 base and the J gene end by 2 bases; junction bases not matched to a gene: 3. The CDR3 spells CASSLGGTGTYEQYF. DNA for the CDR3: TGTGCCAGCAGCTTAGGTGGGACAGGGACCTACGAGCAGTACTTC.

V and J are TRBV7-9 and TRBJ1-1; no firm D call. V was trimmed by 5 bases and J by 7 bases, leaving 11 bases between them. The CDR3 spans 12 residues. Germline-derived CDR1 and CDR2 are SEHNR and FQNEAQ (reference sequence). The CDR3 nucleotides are TGTGCCAGCAGCCCCGCGCTGATTGAAGCTTTCTTT. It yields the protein CASSPALIEAFF.

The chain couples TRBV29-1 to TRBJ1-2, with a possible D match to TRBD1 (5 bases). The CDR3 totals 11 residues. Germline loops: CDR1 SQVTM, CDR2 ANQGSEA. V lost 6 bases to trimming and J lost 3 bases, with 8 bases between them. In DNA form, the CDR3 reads TGCAGCGTCGGGGGGGACTATGGCTACACCTTC. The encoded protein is CSVGGDYGYTF.

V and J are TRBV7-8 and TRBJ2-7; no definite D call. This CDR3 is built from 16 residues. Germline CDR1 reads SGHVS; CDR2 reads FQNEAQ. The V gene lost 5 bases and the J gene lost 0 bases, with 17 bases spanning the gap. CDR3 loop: CASSLPAVFSSYEQYF. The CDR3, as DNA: TGTGCCAGCAGCCTTCCGGCGGTCTTTAGCTCCTACGAGCAGTACTTC.

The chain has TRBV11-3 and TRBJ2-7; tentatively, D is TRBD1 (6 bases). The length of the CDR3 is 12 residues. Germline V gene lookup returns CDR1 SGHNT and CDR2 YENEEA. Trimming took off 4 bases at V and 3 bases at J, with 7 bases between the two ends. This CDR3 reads CASSWGLYEQYF. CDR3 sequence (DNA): TGTGCCAGCAGCTGGGGGCTCTACGAGCAGTACTTC.

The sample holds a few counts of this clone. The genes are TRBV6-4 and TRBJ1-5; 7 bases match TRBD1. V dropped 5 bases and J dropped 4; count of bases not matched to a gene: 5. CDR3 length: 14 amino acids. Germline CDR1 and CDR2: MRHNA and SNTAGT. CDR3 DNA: TGTGCCAGCAGTCCGGACAGGTGGAATCAGCCCCAGCATTTT. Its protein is CASSPDRWNQPQHF.

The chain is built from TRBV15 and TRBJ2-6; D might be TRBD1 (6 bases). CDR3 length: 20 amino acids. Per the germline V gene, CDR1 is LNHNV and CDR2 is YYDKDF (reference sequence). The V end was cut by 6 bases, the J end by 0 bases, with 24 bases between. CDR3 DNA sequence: TGTGCCACCAGGGACGCCCTAGGGGGTGGCCTCTACTCTGGGGCCAACGTCCTGACTTTC. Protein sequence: CATRDALGGGLYSGANVLTF. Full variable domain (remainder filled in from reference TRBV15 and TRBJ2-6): DAMVIQNPRYQVTQFGKPVTLSCSQTLNHNVMYWYQQKSSQAPKLLFHYYDKDFNNEADTPDNFQSRRPNTSFCFLDIRSPGLGDTAMYLCATRDALGGGLYSGANVLTFGAGSRLTVL.

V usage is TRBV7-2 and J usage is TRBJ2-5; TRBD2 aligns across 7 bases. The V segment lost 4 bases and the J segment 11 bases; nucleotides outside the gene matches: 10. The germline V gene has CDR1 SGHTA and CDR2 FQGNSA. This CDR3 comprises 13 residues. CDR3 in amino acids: CASSSGGRSLQYF. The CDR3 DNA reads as TGTGCCAGCAGCTCGGGGGGTCGCAGTCTACAGTACTTC.

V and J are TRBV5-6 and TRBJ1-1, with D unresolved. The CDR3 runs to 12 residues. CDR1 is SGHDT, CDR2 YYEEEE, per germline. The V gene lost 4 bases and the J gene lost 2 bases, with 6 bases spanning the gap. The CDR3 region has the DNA TGTGCCAGCAGCATATATAACACTGAAGCTTTCTTT. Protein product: CASSIYNTEAFF.